This T cell receptor beta chain was sequenced in a study of blood T cells in healthy people across ages. Deletions cut 0 bases from V and 0 bases from J, with 12 bases between. CDR3 length: 15 residues. The germline V gene has CDR1 DFQATT and CDR2 SNEGSKA (reference sequence). Together with a sample-barcoded 5' primer, a J-beta primer mix was included in a second PCR lasting roughly 6 to 12 cycles. From each sample, at least 2.5 million paired-end reads containing CDR3 were obtained. TCRdb redid the calling of the 5' RACE reads with MiXCR, one entry per CDR3 protein. The table has 600,000 to 850,000 distinct CDR3 sequences, around a quarter seen once. The table lists this clonotype with a count of one. These same records also appear under a second study, on T cells of mothers and their children. From that report: Donation came from a few healthy Caucasian mothers together with their six children. It was related mother-child pairs that showed slightly higher overlap than unrelated pairs, without reaching significance.

The gene calls are TRBV20-1 and TRBJ2-7, with D hard to call. The sequencing sample was made of blood. The receptor was derived from a boy younger than 18 in good health. CDR3 region: CSARDKFESSYEQYF. CDR3 nucleotides: TGCAGTGCTAGAGATAAGTTCGAGAGCTCCTACGAGCAGTACTTC.